This entry describes one T cell receptor (beta chain). Sequencing used immunoSEQ multiplex PCR; TCRdb keeps in-frame clones, though not all of them. The sample comprises roughly 150,000 clones, roughly 86% of which are singletons, and 2.5% to 3% rests with the top ten. This entry is derived from a study of blood T cell repertoires in COVID-19. The CDR3 runs to 14 residues. Trimming took 3 bases from V and 8 from J, leaving 14 bases between them. Germline V gives CDR1 SGHAT, CDR2 FQDESV (reference sequence). Sample: peripheral blood. The receptor was derived from an elderly woman with COVID-19, enrolled during active disease. The V call is TRBV11-1, the J call TRBJ2-1; D remains unclear. Here the CDR3 DNA reads TGTGCCAGCAGCTTTGCGGCTACTCGGGATGAGCAGTTCTTC. Translated: CASSFAATRDEQFF.